This T cell receptor (beta chain) was sequenced for a study of graft-versus-host responses after intestinal transplantation. General study findings and limits: An association linked early post-transplant HvG declines with peak circulating GvH clone levels.

With respect to this clone: Its antigen is not identified.

The CDR3 is 13 amino acids. Germline V lookup: CDR1 MNHEY, CDR2 SMNVEV (reference sequence). The V gene lost 5 bases and the J gene lost 2 bases, with 9 bases spanning the gap. Sequencing used immunoSEQ multiplex PCR; TCRdb keeps in-frame clones, though not all of them. The sample yields 35,000 to 50,000 clones, 90% to 95% seen once. The material was unstimulated CD8+ T cells sorted from spleen or lymph node cells, obtained before transplant. The chain recombines TRBV27 with TRBJ1-2, with D uncertain. The clonotype originates from a human donor who was the organ donor for an intestinal transplant. This CDR3 is CASSPSWNYGYTF. Here the CDR3 DNA reads TGTGCCAGCAGTCCCTCGTGGAACTATGGCTACACCTTC.